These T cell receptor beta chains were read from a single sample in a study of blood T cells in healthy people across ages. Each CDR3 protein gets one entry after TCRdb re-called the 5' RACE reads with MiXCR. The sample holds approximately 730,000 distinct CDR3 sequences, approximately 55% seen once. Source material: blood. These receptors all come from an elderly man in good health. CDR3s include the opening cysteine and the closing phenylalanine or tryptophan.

CDR3: CAITEGASGWYF
V: TRBV10-3

CDR3: CASNPPTNEQFF
V: TRBV7-9

CDR3: CASSEVGGSNQPQHF
V: TRBV2

CDR3: CASSVATTTDTQYF
V: TRBV9

CDR3: CASSQDRHSGANVLTF
V: TRBV3-1

CDR3: CASSQNRMELFF
V: TRBV27

CDR3: CASSPLGGLTEAFF
V: TRBV5-1

CDR3: CASSLGLTSGRYEQYF
V: TRBV7-8

CDR3: CASSLMPGSSYEQYF
V: TRBV7-3

CDR3: CASSPLAEVGYNEQFF
V: TRBV27

CDR3: CSVQPTLSNTEAFF
V: TRBV29-1

CDR3: CSASRDNLYEQYF
V: TRBV20-1

CDR3: CASTPSGRGETQYF
V: TRBV12-3/TRBV12-4

CDR3: CASSQVQTGGNEQFF
V: TRBV4-1

CDR3: CASSGGRGTYNEQFF
V: TRBV2

CDR3: CARHVGNEQYF
V: TRBV7-7

CDR3: CAISDIGSNTEAFF
V: TRBV10-3

CDR3: CASSVGAAGGFDGELFF
V: TRBV9

CDR3: CASSPWDSNYGYTF
V: TRBV5-5

CDR3: CASSLSTHNTDTQYF
V: TRBV7-2

CDR3: CASSQTPSPLHF
V: TRBV14

CDR3: CASGLVPTSGYQETQYF
V: TRBV12-5

CDR3: CASSLGLAGDRANEQFF
V: TRBV6-1

CDR3: CASSQVGLNTEAFF
V: TRBV4-1

CDR3: CASSLNRGNSYEQYF
V: TRBV7-2

CDR3: CASSLWAGPNTEAFF
V: TRBV7-9

CDR3: CSGWTGSGYTF
V: TRBV29-1